The clone carrying this TCR beta chain has just one count. In addition to blood RNA drawn from unsorted whole blood, germline DNA was extracted. The V gene's germline CDR1 is SGHAT and CDR2 FQNNGV. The CDR3 sequence is 16 residues long. Trimming cost V 2 bases and J 14 bases; bases outside gene matches: 19. The data were obtained in a study of tumor-infiltrating lymphocytes in primary liver carcinoma. TCR beta cDNA came from about 470 ng total RNA, primed with a constant-region primer. Researchers made the TCR beta libraries by running three nested multiplex PCR rounds with slightly modified ARM-PCR. Both of the initial two PCR rounds ran for roughly 11 cycles and employed TRBV1-TRBV30 forward primers alongside a C-beta reverse primer. TCRdb fed the multiplex PCR reads into MiXCR, producing one record per CDR3 protein. The profile covers nearly 200,000 distinct CDR3 sequences, with 65% appearing a single time and roughly 6.4% taken by the ten largest.

The receptor was isolated from a woman aged 55-75 years with primary liver carcinoma and hepatitis B virus infection. V and J are TRBV11-2 and TRBJ2-3; 7 bases fit TRBD2. The specimen was peripheral blood. CDR3 nucleotide sequence: TGTGCCAGCAGCTTATATCCGGGGGGATCCACAGATATGCGGTATTTT. It specifies CASSLYPGGSTDMRYF.